The entry below gives a single T cell receptor beta chain sequence along with its context. Its antigen remains undetermined. Base qualities are not provided; no much larger clone lies one nucleotide away. The sample belongs to a study of cytomegalovirus exposure and HLA in healthy donors (TCRdb year 2017). For the study in its entirety: According to a later analysis, one platform produced both the 120 validation repertoires and the 720 or so repertoires of the first cohort. The aim of the study was to test whether cataloging public T cell receptors could identify signatures of past pathogen exposure. Along with the approximately 670-subject first cohort, a separate validation cohort of more than 90 different subjects was used. High-throughput TCR immunosequencing, statistical association of individual TCRs with disease status, and machine learning were combined to predict cytomegalovirus infection status. Here is what the overall study found, with its caveats: The authors suggested that the approach could potentially be extended to other disease states and immunological phenotypes. Subsequent analysis determined that TCRs grouped into clusters in the first cohort also showed a tendency toward co-occurrence across the approximately 120 validation repertoires, and roughly 94% of cluster scores exceeded 0. The classifier was reported to diagnose cytomegalovirus status with high specificity and sensitivity in both the original and validation cohorts. Across donors, most TCR sequences were observed very rarely, whereas some public TCRs were present in many individuals. The study listed approximately 160 TCR beta chains as associated with cytomegalovirus. A later analysis lacked HLA typing for the validation cohort, so it scored co-occurrence in that cohort across all 110 or so repertoires. Three of the identified cytomegalovirus-associated TCR beta chains were confirmed in vitro to be specific for cytomegalovirus antigens.

Preparation of the library involved the immunoSEQ multiplex PCR assay. The published analysis was carried out like this. A statistical classification framework was built for diagnosing cytomegalovirus status from the catalog of TCR beta chain sequences. TCRdb retrieved this table from immuneACCESS and kept in-frame rearrangements only. Not all clones are present; in checked studies, unresolved V genes account for under half, and no reason is known for the remainder. D and trimming were read from the DNA, whereas the V and J calls and clone size are those reported in that table. The sample profile shows 150,000 or so clones; 70% to 90% of them were found once. The ten largest clones represent about 2.2% of the sample. The donors were included in the validation cohort of over a hundred subjects, a group kept apart from the roughly 730-subject first cohort. The CDR3, from cysteine to phenylalanine, totals 16 residues. The DNA shown is the 48-base CDR3, in frame from base 1. The germline V gene yields SGHNT for CDR1 and YENEEA for CDR2. Trimming accounts for 0 bases at V and 5 bases at J, while the number of junction bases matched to no gene is 6.

The specimen was PBMCs. This TCR derives from a human donor in good health. Recombination connected TRBV11-3 to TRBJ2-1; 8 bases in between match TRBD2. The base sequence is TGTGCCAGCAGCTTAGAAAGCGGGAGCGACAACAATGAGCAGTTCTTC. Its coded protein is CASSLESGSDNNEQFF.